Listed below are T cell receptor beta chains from one sample, sequenced in a study of T cells in Graves' hyperthyroidism and ophthalmopathy. One entry per CDR3 protein, called by TCRdb with MiXCR from the multiplex PCR reads. The sample yields around 600,000 distinct CDR3 sequences, over 12% seen once. Sequenced: blood. The receptor set was obtained from a woman aged 18-35 years with Graves' ophthalmopathy. Each CDR3 is given with its conserved first and last residue. The D gene is left open where the match is weak. The size entry is marked missing in some rows and otherwise reads once, few, many or a size class.

>many|TRBJ2-7|.|TRBV27
CASSLVGVLHEQYF
TGTGCCAGCAGTTTAGTAGGGGTTCTGCACGAGCAGTACTTC
>many|TRBJ1-5|.|TRBV6-2/TRBV6-3
CASSYGGRGSNQPQHF
TGTGCCAGCAGTTATGGGGGCCGGGGTAGCAATCAGCCCCAGCATTTT
>few|TRBJ1-2|TRBD1|TRBV13
CASSSQGAPGYTF
TGTGCCAGCAGCTCACAGGGGGCTCCTGGCTACACCTTC
>many|TRBJ2-1|.|TRBV28
CASSPRGYNEQFF
TGTGCCAGCAGCCCGCGCGGTTACAATGAGCAGTTCTTC
>few|TRBJ2-2|TRBD2|TRBV19
CAISGTSGANTGELFF
TGTGCCATTTCCGGGACTAGCGGCGCGAACACCGGGGAGCTGTTTTTT
>.|TRBJ2-7|.|TRBV19
CASSIWLTETYEQYF
TGTGCCAGTAGTATATGGCTAACGGAAACCTACGAGCAGTACTTC
>many|TRBJ1-3|.|TRBV2
CASSAGESSGNTIYF
TGTGCCAGCAGTGCGGGGGAGAGCTCTGGAAACACCATATATTTT
>many|TRBJ2-1|TRBD2|TRBV27
CASSPGGGYNEQFF
TGTGCCAGCAGTCCGGGAGGAGGCTACAATGAGCAGTTCTTC
>many|TRBJ2-7|TRBD2|TRBV28
CASSLRPSTAGGGEGRGEQYF
TGTGCCAGCAGTTTGCGCCCCTCAACCGCGGGCGGGGGGGAGGGCCGTGGCGAGCAGTACTTC
>many|TRBJ1-1|TRBD1|TRBV7-2
CASSIGTAKNTEAFF
TGTGCCAGCAGCATTGGGACAGCAAAAAACACTGAAGCTTTCTTT
>many|TRBJ2-7|TRBD2|TRBV7-8
CASSSLADRSYEQYF
TGTGCCAGCAGCTCACTAGCGGACCGCTCCTACGAGCAGTACTTC
>many|TRBJ2-7|TRBD1|TRBV6-1
CASSTGTGGGYAYEQYF
TGTGCCAGCAGTACCGGGACAGGGGGCGGTTACGCCTACGAGCAGTACTTC
>many|TRBJ1-1|.|TRBV7-2
CASSPGGGPEAFF
TGTGCCAGCAGCCCGGGAGGGGGGCCTGAAGCTTTCTTT
>.|TRBJ1-1|.|TRBV7-9
CASSLGAMNDPEAFF
TGTGCCAGCAGCTTAGGGGCAATGAATGACCCTGAAGCTTTCTTT
>many|TRBJ1-1|.|TRBV12-3/TRBV12-4
CASSFGQGARKVFF
.
>few|TRBJ2-7|.|TRBV4-3
CASSQAEVAYEQYF
TGCGCCAGCAGCCAAGCGGAGGTCGCCTACGAGCAGTACTTC
>few|TRBJ1-2|.|TRBV7-6
CASSLTPGNGYTF
TGTGCCAGCAGCTTAACCCCAGGGAACGGCTACACCTTC
>many|TRBJ1-1|TRBD1|TRBV6-1
CASIPADRGTEAFF
TGTGCCAGCATCCCTGCGGACAGGGGCACTGAAGCTTTCTTT
>many|TRBJ2-3|.|TRBV28
CASSLWDGIGTDTQYF
TGTGCCAGCAGTTTATGGGACGGGATCGGGACAGATACGCAGTATTTT
>many|TRBJ2-7|.|TRBV27
CASSFAGGIGEQYF
TGTGCCAGCAGTTTCGCTGGGGGGATCGGCGAGCAGTACTTC
>few|TRBJ1-5|TRBD1|TRBV19
CASSATDRGYNQPQHF
TGTGCCAGTAGTGCCACAGACAGGGGGTACAATCAGCCCCAGCATTTT
>many|TRBJ1-4|.|TRBV6-1
CASSPDPGLSNEKLFF
TGTGCCAGCAGTCCCGACCCGGGGCTGAGTAATGAAAAACTGTTTTTT
>few|TRBJ1-1|.|TRBV6-5
CASSYSGPWGLSTEAFF
TGTGCCAGCAGTTACTCGGGGCCCTGGGGGTTGAGCACTGAAGCTTTCTTT
>.|TRBJ1-5|TRBD1|TRBV20-1
CSARRLGQGYQPQHF
TGCAGTGCTAGGAGGTTGGGACAGGGGTATCAGCCCCAGCATTTT
>.|TRBJ1-1|TRBD1|TRBV10-3
CAVRTGGNTEAFF
TGTGCCGTCCGGACAGGGGGGAACACTGAAGCTTTCTTT
>.|TRBJ2-3|.|TRBV19
CASSSGWGAYVSTDTQYF
TGTGCCAGCTCCTCCGGGTGGGGGGCCTATGTAAGCACAGATACGCAGTATTTT
>.|TRBJ2-6|.|TRBV27
CASSLKSSGANVLTF
TGTGCCAGCAGTTTAAAGTCCTCTGGGGCCAACGTCCTGACTTTC
>many|TRBJ2-7|TRBD2|TRBV12-3/TRBV12-4
CASSFSGIRYEQYF
TGTGCCAGCAGTTTCAGCGGGATAAGGTACGAGCAGTACTTC
>.|TRBJ2-1|.|TRBV7-2
CASSSSPGGKQFF
TGTGCCAGCAGCTCTTCTCCTGGAGGGAAGCAGTTCTTC
>.|TRBJ2-1|.|TRBV4-1
CASSLRGKAGQSSYNEQFF
TGCGCCAGCAGCCTTAGGGGGAAGGCAGGTCAGAGCTCCTACAATGAGCAGTTCTTC
>many|TRBJ1-1|.|TRBV7-2
CASSLWAGELGAFF
TGTGCCAGCAGCTTGTGGGCGGGGGAGTTAGGGGCTTTCTTT
>few|TRBJ1-2|.|TRBV27
CASSYMGLGGYTF
TGTGCCAGCAGTTACATGGGATTAGGTGGCTACACCTTC
>.|TRBJ2-1|.|TRBV10-3
CAIRPPGASSYNEQFF
TGTGCCATCAGGCCCCCCGGGGCGAGCTCCTACAATGAGCAGTTCTTC
>.|TRBJ2-1|TRBD1|TRBV20-1
CSARSPDRGGNEQFF
TGCAGTGCTAGATCCCCTGACAGGGGCGGCAATGAGCAGTTCTTC
>few|TRBJ2-5|.|TRBV7-7
CASSPAWETQYF
TGTGCTAGCAGCCCGGCTTGGGAGACCCAGTACTTC
>many|TRBJ2-2|TRBD1|TRBV7-9
CASSLVQGDTGELFF
TGTGCCAGCAGCTTAGTCCAGGGGGACACCGGGGAGCTGTTTTTT
>few|TRBJ1-3|TRBD1|TRBV9
CASHRGHLGTIYF
TGTGCCAGCCACAGGGGCCACCTGGGCACCATATATTTT
>many|TRBJ1-6|TRBD1|TRBV20-1
CSARVPRGGSPLHF
TGCAGTGCTAGAGTCCCCAGGGGGGGTTCACCCCTCCACTTT
>many|TRBJ2-7|.|TRBV9
CASSPSDREGSYEQYF
TGTGCCAGCAGCCCCTCGGACAGGGAGGGCTCCTACGAGCAGTACTTC
>few|TRBJ2-7|TRBD1|TRBV5-5
CASSLVAGGGEQYF
TGTGCCAGCAGCTTGGTGGCAGGGGGCGGGGAGCAGTACTTC
>.|TRBJ2-1|TRBD2|TRBV7-9
CASSRAPPAGGLPYNEQFF
TGTGCCAGTAGCCGAGCCCCGCCTGCGGGAGGCCTTCCCTACAATGAGCAGTTCTTC
>many|TRBJ2-5|TRBD2|TRBV24-1
CATPRCRLAGEGETQYF
TGTGCCACCCCGCGTTGTAGACTAGCGGGAGAAGGGGAGACCCAGTACTTC
>few|TRBJ2-1|.|TRBV15
CATSRGLRYNEQFF
TGTGCCACCAGCAGGGGCTTGCGGTACAATGAGCAGTTCTTC
>.|TRBJ1-6|.|TRBV28
CASSGRSPLHF
TGTGCCAGCAGTGGCCGGTCACCCCTCCACTTT
>many|TRBJ2-2|.|TRBV4-1
CASSPPSVGAGELFF
TGCGCCAGCAGCCCGCCTAGCGTGGGCGCCGGGGAGCTGTTTTTT
>.|TRBJ1-2|TRBD1|TRBV15
CATSRGTGKGYTF
TGTGCCACCAGCAGGGGGACAGGGAAAGGCTACACCTTC
>many|TRBJ2-1|.|TRBV7-3
CASSPTRGQWGNEQFF
TGTGCCAGCAGCCCAACCAGAGGACAGTGGGGGAATGAGCAGTTCTTC
>many|TRBJ2-3|TRBD1|TRBV5-8
CASSLAGTGTTTDTQYF
TGTGCCAGCAGCTTGGCCGGGACAGGGACCACTACAGATACGCAGTATTTT
>many|TRBJ2-1|.|TRBV2
CASITVGDEQFF
TGTGCCAGCATTACCGTAGGGGATGAGCAGTTCTTC
>many|TRBJ2-1|TRBD2|TRBV20-1
CSASTSGRRRNEQFF
TGCAGTGCTAGCACTAGCGGGAGAAGGAGGAATGAGCAGTTCTTC